This T cell receptor (beta chain) was documented in a study of early stage breast cancer tumors. Study-wide points: Tumor and normal breast were distinguished via blood comparison in about 90% of the 16 patients.

Produced via immunoSEQ multiplex PCR; TCRdb's table is partial and in-frame only. The table records 7,000 to 8,500 clones, approximately 75% of them present only once. CDR3 length: 13 amino acids. Looked up from germline, CDR1 is MRHNA and CDR2 is SNTAGT. Trimming left V 8 bases short and J 5 bases short, with 15 bases between. With respect to this clone: Its antigen is unidentified.

This TCR came from a person in their sixties with breast cancer. The gene calls are TRBV6-4 and TRBJ1-2; D remains unclear. Sequenced: normal breast tissue next to the tumor. The DNA for the CDR3 is TGTGCCAGCCCATTCTCTCGGGAGTATGGCTACACCTTC. Protein sequence: CASPFSREYGYTF.